The 30 T cell receptor beta chains in this list originate from one sample, sequenced in a study of memory CD4+ T cells and cytomegalovirus serostatus. Libraries were prepared by immunoSEQ multiplex PCR; TCRdb keeps only in-frame clonotypes and omits some of them. The top ten hold roughly 1.4% of the sample, which has tens of thousands of clones, approximately 80% seen once. The sort gate was single viable CD3+CD4+CD8-CD45RO+ cells for memory CD4+ T cells. The sequencing sample was made of memory CD4+ T cells from blood. These TCRs come from an adult in good health and CMV-seropositive.

This chain uses TRBV9 with TRBJ2-3; 8 nucleotides match TRBD2. V trimming: 4 bases; J trimming: 8 bases; junction bases outside the gene matches: 15. CDR1 is SGDLS, CDR2 YYNGEE, per germline. This CDR3 spans 16 amino acids. CDR3 region: CASSPQREISISTQYF. CDR3 coding DNA: TGTGCCAGCAGCCCCCAGCGGGAGATATCAATCAGTACGCAGTATTTT.

This chain uses TRBV19 with TRBJ1-2; no clear D gene. Trimming stripped 6 bases from V and 7 bases from J, with 15 bases between. Looked up from germline, CDR1 is LNHDA and CDR2 is SQIVND (reference sequence). The CDR3 covers 13 residues. The CDR3 reads CASSIRASGGYTF. The DNA for the CDR3 is TGTGCCAGTAGCATCCGGGCCTCCGGTGGCTACACCTTC.

V usage is TRBV10-3 and J usage is TRBJ1-2; D may be TRBD1 (6 bases). The CDR3 totals 15 residues. Germline assignment: CDR1 ENHRY and CDR2 SYGVKD. V dropped 0 bases and J dropped 6 bases, with 14 bases sitting between them. The CDR3 reads CAISESRGGGDGYTF. The CDR3 DNA follows: TGTGCCATCAGTGAGTCGAGAGGGGGTGGCGATGGCTACACCTTC.

This clone was seen more than once but under ten times. Other DNA sequences within the sample encode an identical CDR3. The chain couples TRBV9 to TRBJ2-2; TRBD2 matches 9 bases. The V gene end was trimmed by 0 bases and the J gene end by 1 base; junction bases not matched to a gene: 1. Germline CDR1 reads SGDLS; CDR2 reads YYNGEE. The CDR3 has 16 residues. CDR3 in amino acids: CASSVELAGNTGELFF. The CDR3 region has the DNA TGTGCCAGCAGCGTAGAACTAGCGGGGAACACCGGGGAGCTGTTTTTT.

This sequence joins TRBV7-2 and TRBJ1-4; tentatively, D is TRBD1 (5 bases). CDR1 is SGHTA and CDR2 is FQGNSA in the germline V gene. V was cut by 2 bases and J by 5 bases, with 9 bases left in between. This CDR3 is 14 amino acids long. CDR3 coding DNA: TGTGCCAGCAGCTTAAGTTCAGGGAATGAAAAACTGTTTTTT. It yields the protein CASSLSSGNEKLFF.

The rearrangement uses TRBV10-1 and TRBJ1-4; 8 nucleotides align to TRBD1. With V trimmed by 0 bases and J by 6 bases, 24 bases remained unmatched. Germline loops: CDR1 WNHNN, CDR2 SYGVQD (reference sequence). This CDR3 contains 22 residues. This CDR3 reads CASSESYLSLVGQGGEDEKLFF. The CDR3 coding sequence is TGCGCCAGCAGTGAGTCCTACCTCTCCTTAGTAGGACAGGGAGGAGAGGATGAAAAACTGTTTTTT.

This clone appeared a single time. This chain links TRBV5-1 with TRBJ2-5; D is ambiguous. V was cut by 1 base and J by 4 bases, with 14 bases left in between. The germline V gene has CDR1 SGHRS and CDR2 YFSETQ. CDR3 size: 15 residues. This chain's CDR3 is CASSLNIGPGETQYF. Here the CDR3 DNA reads TGCGCCAGCAGCTTGAACATAGGGCCTGGAGAGACCCAGTACTTC. The variable domain in full, with the rest retrieved from reference TRBV5-1 and TRBJ2-5, is KAGVTQTPRYLIKTRGQQVTLSCSPISGHRSVSWYQQTPGQGLQFLFEYFSETQRNKGNFPGRFSGRQFSNSRSEMNVSTLELGDSALYLCASSLNIGPGETQYFGPGTRLLVL.

J is TRBJ2-3 and V is TRBV7-9; 9 bases agree with TRBD1. The CDR3 runs 13 residues. The J segment lost 11 bases and the V segment lost 5 bases, leaving 8 bases of the junction unmatched. The germline gives CDR1 SEHNR, CDR2 FQNEAQ (reference sequence). Written as DNA, the CDR3 is TGTGCCAGCAGCCGGGACAGGGTACAGGTGCAGTATTTT. It codes for CASSRDRVQVQYF.

The J gene is TRBJ2-7, the V gene TRBV7-2, with TRBD2 as a possible D gene (7 bases). Germline V lookup: CDR1 SGHTA, CDR2 FQGNSA. The CDR3 extends over 15 amino acids. Trimming took 4 bases from V and 3 from J, leaving 16 bases between them. CDR3 region: CASSSEGGGYYEQYF. The CDR3 DNA reads TGTGCCAGCAGCTCGGAGGGGGGGGGCTACTACGAGCAGTACTTC. The full variable domain, rest sourced from reference TRBV7-2 and TRBJ2-7, is GAGVSQSPSNKVTEKGKDVELRCDPISGHTALYWYRQSLGQGLEFLIYFQGNSAPDKSGLPSDRFSAERTGGSVSTLTIQRTQQEDSAVYLCASSSEGGGYYEQYFGPGTRLTVT.

This chain links TRBV7-8 with TRBJ1-1; TRBD1 matches 7 bases. The J segment lost 5 bases and the V segment lost 5 bases, leaving 8 bases of the junction unmatched. Germline CDR1 SGHVS, CDR2 FQNEAQ. This CDR3 spans 14 amino acids. In DNA form, the CDR3 reads TGTGCCAGCAGCCCCCCACACAGGGGAACTGAAGCTTTCTTT. Its protein product is CASSPPHRGTEAFF.

The rearrangement uses TRBV9 and TRBJ2-2; D is uncertain. Trimming removed 0 bases from V and 5 bases from J, with 5 bases in between. The CDR3 is 13 residues long. CDR1 is SGDLS and CDR2 is YYNGEE in the germline V gene. Here the CDR3 DNA reads TGTGCCAGCAGCGTAGTGGGAACCGGGGAGCTGTTTTTT. Amino acid sequence: CASSVVGTGELFF.

The V call is TRBV6-1, the J call TRBJ2-5; maybe TRBD1 (6 bases). With 6 bases removed from V and 5 bases from J, the gap between germline ends came to 10 bases. From germline, CDR1 is MNHNS and CDR2 SASEGT. The CDR3 has 12 amino acids. CDR3 in amino acids: CASRWGRETQYF. The CDR3 DNA reads as TGTGCCAGCAGATGGGGGCGGGAGACCCAGTACTTC.

V and J are TRBV28 and TRBJ1-2, with TRBD1 as a possible D gene (5 bases). CDR1 and CDR2 from the germline V gene are MDHEN and SYDVKM. The CDR3 covers 14 residues. V lost 2 bases, J lost 5 bases, and 12 bases lay in between. CDR3 DNA sequence: TGTGCCAGCAGTTTAAAAGGCAGGGTGTATGGCTACACCTTC. It codes for CASSLKGRVYGYTF.

V is TRBV5-1 and J is TRBJ2-7; the D is unclear. V dropped 4 bases and J dropped 0 bases, with 11 bases sitting between them. Per germline, CDR1 SGHRS and CDR2 YFSETQ. The CDR3 contains 14 residues. The CDR3 DNA reads as TGCGCCAGCAGCCAGGACGCAAGCTCCTACGAGCAGTACTTC. Its protein is CASSQDASSYEQYF.

The chain couples TRBV11-2 to TRBJ2-5; D gene uncertain. The V and J ends lost 2 bases and 5 bases respectively, with 3 bases between them. This CDR3 has 11 residues. The germline CDR1 and CDR2 sequences are SGHAT and FQNNGV. CDR3 residues: CASSLLETQYF. CDR3 DNA: TGTGCCAGCAGCTTATTGGAGACCCAGTACTTC.

The chain recombines TRBV6-1 with TRBJ1-2, with no clear D. Germline V lookup: CDR1 MNHNS, CDR2 SASEGT. The CDR3 runs 14 residues. V shed 2 bases and J shed 2 bases, with 9 bases lying between them. CDR3 sequence (DNA): TGTGCCAGCAGTGAATACGGCCAGAACTATGGCTACACCTTC. Translated, it gives CASSEYGQNYGYTF.

The chain uses TRBV19 and TRBJ1-4; D is possibly TRBD1 (6 bases). V was cut by 7 bases and J by 0 bases, with 12 bases left in between. The length of the CDR3 is 15 residues. In germline, CDR1 is LNHDA, CDR2 SQIVND (reference sequence). CDR3 coding DNA: TGTGCCAGTAAGAGGGGGACGGCAACTAATGAAAAACTGTTTTTT. Translation gives CASKRGTATNEKLFF.

This clone showed up just once. This rearrangement joins TRBV7-9 to TRBJ2-5; 7 bases are a match to TRBD1. The CDR3 runs to 14 residues. Germline CDR1 and CDR2: SEHNR and FQNEAQ (reference sequence). V was clipped by 1 base and J by 7 bases; unmatched bases: 6. The chain's CDR3 is CASSLDRGSGTQYF. The CDR3, as DNA: TGTGCCAGCAGCTTAGACAGGGGTTCTGGGACCCAGTACTTC.

This clone was detected a few times. The gene calls are TRBV30 and TRBJ2-7; the D gene is possibly TRBD1 (7 bases). Germline loops: CDR1 GTSNPN, CDR2 SVGIG (reference sequence). This CDR3 contains 16 residues. Trimming took 3 bases from V and 5 from J, leaving 23 bases between them. The CDR3, as DNA: TGTGCCTGGAGGGGGGGACAGCTATTAGGGCCCCACGAGCAGTACTTC. Translation gives CAWRGGQLLGPHEQYF.

J is TRBJ2-3 and V is TRBV5-1, with D possibly TRBD2 on 6 matching bases. Trimming removed 3 bases at V and 5 bases at J, with 19 bases between. The CDR3 loop spans 16 amino acids. Germline-derived CDR1 and CDR2 are SGHRS and YFSETQ. As DNA, the CDR3 is TGCGCCAGCAGCTCCTACTCCCCGGGACTCCAAGATACGCAGTATTTT. Residues: CASSSYSPGLQDTQYF. Variable domain in full (rest from reference TRBV5-1 and TRBJ2-3): KAGVTQTPRYLIKTRGQQVTLSCSPISGHRSVSWYQQTPGQGLQFLFEYFSETQRNKGNFPGRFSGRQFSNSRSEMNVSTLELGDSALYLCASSSYSPGLQDTQYFGPGTRLTVL.

The rearrangement joins TRBV4-1 to TRBJ1-2; no definite D call. The CDR3 loop spans 14 amino acids. V shed 0 bases and J shed 7 bases, with 12 bases lying between them. The germline CDR1 and CDR2 sequences are MGHRA and YSYEKL. In DNA form, the CDR3 reads TGCGCCAGCAGCCAAGATCGCCAGGCAGCTGGCTACACCTTC. Translated, it gives CASSQDRQAAGYTF.

J is TRBJ1-2 and V is TRBV11-2, with 11 bases that match TRBD1. The V and J ends lost 4 bases and 4 bases, in that order; junction bases with no gene match: 5. This CDR3 has 15 residues. Looked up from germline, CDR1 is SGHAT and CDR2 is FQNNGV. CDR3 nucleotides: TGTGCCAGCAGCTCCTGGGACAGGGGGAGCTATGGCTACACCTTC. It specifies CASSSWDRGSYGYTF.

The chain uses TRBV5-1 and TRBJ2-2, with D possibly being TRBD1 (5 bases). The CDR3 loop spans 13 amino acids. Looked up from germline, CDR1 is SGHRS and CDR2 is YFSETQ. V lost 4 bases, J lost 5 bases, and 9 bases lay in between. The CDR3 is CASSPTVTGELFF. CDR3 bases: TGCGCCAGCAGCCCGACAGTAACCGGGGAGCTGTTTTTT.

The genes are TRBV11-1 and TRBJ2-3; 7 nucleotides line up with TRBD2. Trimming at V came to 4 bases and at J to 6 bases, leaving 7 bases not matched to a gene. CDR1 SGHAT and CDR2 FQDESV come from the germline V gene (reference sequence). This CDR3 spans 14 amino acids. The CDR3 region is CASSSWGGTDTQYF. DNA of the CDR3: TGTGCCAGCAGCTCTTGGGGGGGAACCGATACGCAGTATTTT.

The chain has TRBV18 and TRBJ1-6, with D possibly TRBD1 on 5 matching bases. Germline CDR1 reads KGHSH; CDR2 reads LQKENI. The CDR3 has 16 amino acids. The germline V and J ends were trimmed by 2 bases and 6 bases, with 14 bases remaining between them. CDR3 loop: CASSPGEGPINSPLHF. The CDR3 coding sequence is TGTGCCAGCTCACCAGGCGAGGGACCGATTAATTCACCCCTCCACTTT.

This chain joins TRBV6-1 and TRBJ2-5; 7 nucleotides agree with TRBD2. CDR1 is MNHNS, CDR2 SASEGT, per germline. The V and J ends lost 0 bases and 0 bases, in that order; junction bases with no gene match: 7. The CDR3 spans 17 residues. The DNA of the CDR3 is TGTGCCAGCAGTGAAGCTTTCTCTAGCGGCTACCAAGAGACCCAGTACTTC. Amino acids: CASSEAFSSGYQETQYF.

The chain combines TRBV7-2 with TRBJ2-1, with 8 bases aligning to TRBD1. CDR1 and CDR2 (germline): SGHTA, FQGNSA. CDR3 length: 14 amino acids. V was clipped by 3 bases and J by 7 bases; unmatched bases: 5. The CDR3: CASSFRGRENEQFF. The DNA of the CDR3 is TGTGCCAGCAGCTTCAGGGGGCGCGAGAATGAGCAGTTCTTC. The whole variable domain, remainder taken from reference TRBV7-2 and TRBJ2-1, is GAGVSQSPSNKVTEKGKDVELRCDPISGHTALYWYRQSLGQGLEFLIYFQGNSAPDKSGLPSDRFSAERTGGSVSTLTIQRTQQEDSAVYLCASSFRGRENEQFFGPGTRLTVL.

The chain recombines TRBV11-3 with TRBJ2-1; maybe TRBD2 (5 bases). The CDR3 consists of 17 residues. The germline V gene has CDR1 SGHNT and CDR2 YENEEA. V shed 4 bases and J shed 0 bases, with 16 bases lying between them. The CDR3 region is CASSSRPAGSSYNEQFF. The CDR3 DNA is TGTGCCAGCAGCTCGCGACCAGCTGGGAGCTCCTACAATGAGCAGTTCTTC.

The gene calls are TRBV27 and TRBJ2-1, with TRBD2 as a possible D gene (6 bases). V lost 3 bases and J 12 bases, leaving 21 bases between the germline ends. Germline assignment: CDR1 MNHEY and CDR2 SMNVEV (reference sequence). The CDR3 is made up of 15 amino acids. DNA for the CDR3: TGTGCCAGCAGTTTGGTTGGCGGGAAGGGTGTGGGGCAGTTCTTC. Encoded protein: CASSLVGGKGVGQFF.

The chain recombines TRBV5-1 with TRBJ2-3; 11 bases are shared with TRBD1. V was pared by 5 bases and J by 2 bases, with 7 bases of the junction left unmatched. This CDR3 is built from 16 residues. In germline, CDR1 is SGHRS, CDR2 YFSETQ. In DNA form, the CDR3 reads TGCGCCAGCAGATCGGGACAGGGGGTATTCACAGATACGCAGTATTTT. The encoded protein is CASRSGQGVFTDTQYF.